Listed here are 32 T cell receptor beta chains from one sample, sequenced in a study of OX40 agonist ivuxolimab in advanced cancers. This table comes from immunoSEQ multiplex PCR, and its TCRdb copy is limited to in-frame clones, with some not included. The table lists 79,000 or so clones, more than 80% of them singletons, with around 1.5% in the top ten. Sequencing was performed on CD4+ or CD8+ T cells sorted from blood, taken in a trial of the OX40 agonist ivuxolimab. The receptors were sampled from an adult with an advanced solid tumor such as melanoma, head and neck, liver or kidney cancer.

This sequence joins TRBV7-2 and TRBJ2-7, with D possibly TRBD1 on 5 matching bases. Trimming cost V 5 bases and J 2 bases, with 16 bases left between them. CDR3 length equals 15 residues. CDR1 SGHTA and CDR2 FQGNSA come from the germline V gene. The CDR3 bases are TGTGCCAGCAGCCAGGGCCAGCTCCCACCCTACGAGCAGTACTTC. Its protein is CASSQGQLPPYEQYF.

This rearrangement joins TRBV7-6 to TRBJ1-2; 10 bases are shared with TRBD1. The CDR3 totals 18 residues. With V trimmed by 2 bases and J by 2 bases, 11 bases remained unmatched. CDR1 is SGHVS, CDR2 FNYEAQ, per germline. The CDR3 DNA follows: TGTGCCAGCAGCTTAAGGACAGGGGGGATACTCTCCAACTATGGCTACACCTTC. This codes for CASSLRTGGILSNYGYTF. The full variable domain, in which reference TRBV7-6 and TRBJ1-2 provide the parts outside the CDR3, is GAGVSQSPRYKVTKRGQDVALRCDPISGHVSLYWYRQALGQGPEFLTYFNYEAQQDKSGLPNDRFSAERPEGSISTLTIQRTEQRDSAMYRCASSLRTGGILSNYGYTFGSGTRLTVV.

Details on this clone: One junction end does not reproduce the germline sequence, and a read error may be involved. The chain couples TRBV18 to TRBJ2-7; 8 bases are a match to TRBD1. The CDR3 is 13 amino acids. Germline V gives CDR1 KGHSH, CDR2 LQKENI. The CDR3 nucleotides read TGTGCCAGCTCAAAGGGACAGGTCTACGGGCAGTACTTC. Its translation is CASSKGQVYGQYF.

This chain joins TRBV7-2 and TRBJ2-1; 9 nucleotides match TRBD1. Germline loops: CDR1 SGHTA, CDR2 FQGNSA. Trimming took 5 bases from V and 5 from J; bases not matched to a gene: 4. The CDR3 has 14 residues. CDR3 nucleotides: TGTGCCAGCAGCAGGACAGGGGTACACAATGAGCAGTTCTTC. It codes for CASSRTGVHNEQFF. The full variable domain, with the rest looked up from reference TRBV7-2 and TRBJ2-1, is GAGVSQSPSNKVTEKGKDVELRCDPISGHTALYWYRQSLGQGLEFLIYFQGNSAPDKSGLPSDRFSAERTGGSVSTLTIQRTQQEDSAVYLCASSRTGVHNEQFFGPGTRLTVL.

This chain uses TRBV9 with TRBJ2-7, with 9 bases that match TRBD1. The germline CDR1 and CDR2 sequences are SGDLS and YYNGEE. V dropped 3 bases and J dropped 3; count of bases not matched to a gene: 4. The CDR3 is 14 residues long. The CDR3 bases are TGTGCCAGCAGCGAGGGACAGGGTCTCTACGAGCAGTACTTC. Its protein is CASSEGQGLYEQYF.

The CDR3 is CASSPFGGTEAFF. The CDR3 DNA reads TGTGCCAGCAGCCCCTTCGGAGGCACTGAAGCTTTCTTT. This chain uses TRBV7-3 with TRBJ1-1; D is unclear. Germline V gives CDR1 SGHTA, CDR2 FQGTGA. This CDR3 comprises 13 residues. V lost 5 bases and J lost 4, with 11 bases in between. The entire variable domain, with the rest obtained from reference TRBV7-3 and TRBJ1-1, is as follows: GAGVSQTPSNKVTEKGKYVELRCDPISGHTALYWYRQSLGQGPEFLIYFQGTGAADDSGLPNDRFFAVRPEGSVSTLKIQRTERGDSAVYLCASSPFGGTEAFFGQGTRLTVV.

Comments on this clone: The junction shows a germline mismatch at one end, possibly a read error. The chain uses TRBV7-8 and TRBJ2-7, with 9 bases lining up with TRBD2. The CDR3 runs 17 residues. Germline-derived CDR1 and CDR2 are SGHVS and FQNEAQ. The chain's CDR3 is CASSQGNSGSLSHEQYF. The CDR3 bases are TGTGCCAGCAGCCAGGGAAATAGCGGGAGCCTCTCCCACGAGCAGTACTTC.

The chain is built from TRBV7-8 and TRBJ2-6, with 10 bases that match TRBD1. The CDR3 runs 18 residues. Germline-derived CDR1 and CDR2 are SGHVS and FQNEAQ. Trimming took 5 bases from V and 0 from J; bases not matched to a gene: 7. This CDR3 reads CASSARDRGYSGANVLTF. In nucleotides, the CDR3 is TGTGCCAGCAGCGCCCGGGACAGGGGTTACTCTGGGGCCAACGTCCTGACTTTC.

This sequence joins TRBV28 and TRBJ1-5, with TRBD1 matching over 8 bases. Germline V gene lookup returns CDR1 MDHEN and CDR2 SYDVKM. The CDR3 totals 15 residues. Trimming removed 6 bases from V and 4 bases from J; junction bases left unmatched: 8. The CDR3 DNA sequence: TGTGCCAGCAGGTTGGACAGGGTTGGAAATCAGCCCCAGCATTTT. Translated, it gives CASRLDRVGNQPQHF.

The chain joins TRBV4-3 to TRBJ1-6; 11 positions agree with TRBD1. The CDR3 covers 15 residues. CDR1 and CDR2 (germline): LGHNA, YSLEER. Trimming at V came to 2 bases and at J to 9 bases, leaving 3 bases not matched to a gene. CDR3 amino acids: CASSQFGTGGSPLHF. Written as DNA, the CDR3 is TGCGCCAGCAGCCAATTTGGGACAGGGGGTTCACCCCTCCACTTT.

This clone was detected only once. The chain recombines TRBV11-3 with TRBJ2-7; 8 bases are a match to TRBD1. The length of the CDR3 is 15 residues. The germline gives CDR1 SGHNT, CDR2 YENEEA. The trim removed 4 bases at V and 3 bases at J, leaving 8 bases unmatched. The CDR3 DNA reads TGTGCCAGCAGCTCGTCCGGGACAGGCCTCTACGAGCAGTACTTC. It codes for CASSSSGTGLYEQYF.

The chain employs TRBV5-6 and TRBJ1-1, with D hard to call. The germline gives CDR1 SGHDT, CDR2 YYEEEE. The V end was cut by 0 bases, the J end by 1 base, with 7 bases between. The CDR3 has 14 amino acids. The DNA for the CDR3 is TGTGCCAGCAGCTTGGCAGGAAGGAACACTGAAGCTTTCTTT. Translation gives CASSLAGRNTEAFF.

DNA for the CDR3: TGTGCCAGCAGCTTAGCGGGAGTCGGAGAGACCCAGTACTTC. Amino acids: CASSLAGVGETQYF. This chain connects TRBV7-9 to TRBJ2-5; maybe TRBD2 (5 bases). This CDR3 comprises 14 residues. The germline V gene has CDR1 SEHNR and CDR2 FQNEAQ (reference sequence). V lost 0 bases and J 4 bases, leaving 9 bases between the germline ends.

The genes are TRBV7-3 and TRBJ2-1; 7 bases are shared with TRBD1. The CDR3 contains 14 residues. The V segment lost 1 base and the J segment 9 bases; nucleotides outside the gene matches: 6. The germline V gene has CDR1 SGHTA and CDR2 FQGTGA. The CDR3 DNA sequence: TGTGCCAGCAGCTTAAGGGGGAGACAGGGTGAGCAGTTCTTC. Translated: CASSLRGRQGEQFF. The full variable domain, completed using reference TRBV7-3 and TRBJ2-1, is GAGVSQTPSNKVTEKGKYVELRCDPISGHTALYWYRQSLGQGPEFLIYFQGTGAADDSGLPNDRFFAVRPEGSVSTLKIQRTERGDSAVYLCASSLRGRQGEQFFGPGTRLTVL.

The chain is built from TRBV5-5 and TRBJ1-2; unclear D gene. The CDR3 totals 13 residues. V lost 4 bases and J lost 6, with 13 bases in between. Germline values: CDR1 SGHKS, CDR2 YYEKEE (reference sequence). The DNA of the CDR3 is TGTGCCAGCAGCCCCCGGCAGACTGATGGCTACACCTTC. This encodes CASSPRQTDGYTF.

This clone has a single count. The CDR3, as DNA: TGTGCCAGCAGTCAACTACCTAGCGGGGGGAGCCAAGAGACCCAGTACTTC. Translation gives CASSQLPSGGSQETQYF. The V and J genes are TRBV28 and TRBJ2-5; TRBD2 matches 11 bases. Per germline, CDR1 MDHEN and CDR2 SYDVKM. Trimming at V came to 5 bases and at J to 1 base, leaving 9 bases not matched to a gene. The CDR3 has 17 amino acids.

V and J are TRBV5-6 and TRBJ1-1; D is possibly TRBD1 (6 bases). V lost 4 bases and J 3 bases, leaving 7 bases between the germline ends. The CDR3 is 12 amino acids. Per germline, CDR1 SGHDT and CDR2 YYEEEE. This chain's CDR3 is CASSTGYTEAFF. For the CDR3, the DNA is TGTGCCAGCAGCACAGGGTACACTGAAGCTTTCTTT.

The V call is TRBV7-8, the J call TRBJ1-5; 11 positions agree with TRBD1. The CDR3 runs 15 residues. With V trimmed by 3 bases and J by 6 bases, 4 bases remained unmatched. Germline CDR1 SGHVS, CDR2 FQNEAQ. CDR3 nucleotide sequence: TGTGCCAGCAGCTTTGGACAGGGGGCGGGTCAGCCCCAGCATTTT. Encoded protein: CASSFGQGAGQPQHF. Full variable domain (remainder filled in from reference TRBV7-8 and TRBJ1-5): GAGVSQSPRYKVAKRGQDVALRCDPISGHVSLFWYQQALGQGPEFLTYFQNEAQLDKSGLPSDRFFAERPEGSVSTLKIQRTQQEDSAVYLCASSFGQGAGQPQHFGDGTRLSIL.

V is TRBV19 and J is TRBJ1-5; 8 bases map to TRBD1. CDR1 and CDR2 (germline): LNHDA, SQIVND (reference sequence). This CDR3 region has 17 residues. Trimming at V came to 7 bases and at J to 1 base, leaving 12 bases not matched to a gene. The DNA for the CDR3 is TGTGCCAGTACCCCCCCAGGGACAGGCCTAAGCAATCAGCCCCAGCATTTT. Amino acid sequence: CASTPPGTGLSNQPQHF.

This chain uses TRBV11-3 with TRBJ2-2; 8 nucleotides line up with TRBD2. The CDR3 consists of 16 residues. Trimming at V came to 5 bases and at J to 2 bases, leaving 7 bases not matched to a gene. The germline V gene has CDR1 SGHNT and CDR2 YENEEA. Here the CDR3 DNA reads TGTGCCAGCAGCGGGGGAGCGGGAGTAAACACCGGGGAGCTGTTTTTT. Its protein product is CASSGGAGVNTGELFF.

The CDR3 region is CASSLGRDEKLFF. CDR3 in DNA: TGTGCCAGCAGTTTAGGGCGAGATGAAAAACTGTTTTTT. The chain joins TRBV28 to TRBJ1-4; D call uncertain. V lost 2 bases and J lost 6, with 7 bases in between. Germline loops: CDR1 MDHEN, CDR2 SYDVKM. CDR3 length: 13 amino acids.

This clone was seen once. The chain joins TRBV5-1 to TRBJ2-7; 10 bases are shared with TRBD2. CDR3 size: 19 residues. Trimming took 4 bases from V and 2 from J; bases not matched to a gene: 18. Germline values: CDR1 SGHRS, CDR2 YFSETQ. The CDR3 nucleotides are TGCGCCAGCAGCAAGGTACTAGCGGGATTCGAAAAGGAGGCCTACGAGCAGTACTTC. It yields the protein CASSKVLAGFEKEAYEQYF.

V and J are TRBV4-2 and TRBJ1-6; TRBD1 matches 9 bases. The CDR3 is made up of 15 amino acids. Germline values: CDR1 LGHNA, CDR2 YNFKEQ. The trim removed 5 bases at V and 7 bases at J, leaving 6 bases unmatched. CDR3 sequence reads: CASSVNTGGNSPLHF. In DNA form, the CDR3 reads TGTGCCAGCAGCGTAAACACAGGGGGCAATTCACCCCTCCACTTT.

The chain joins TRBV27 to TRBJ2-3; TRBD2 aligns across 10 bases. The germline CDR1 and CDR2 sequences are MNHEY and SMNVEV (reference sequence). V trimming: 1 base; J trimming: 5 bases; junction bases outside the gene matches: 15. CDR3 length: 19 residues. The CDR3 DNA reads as TGTGCCAGCAGTTTATATGTCGGGCTAGCGGGAGAGGGAATAGATACGCAGTATTTT. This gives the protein CASSLYVGLAGEGIDTQYF.

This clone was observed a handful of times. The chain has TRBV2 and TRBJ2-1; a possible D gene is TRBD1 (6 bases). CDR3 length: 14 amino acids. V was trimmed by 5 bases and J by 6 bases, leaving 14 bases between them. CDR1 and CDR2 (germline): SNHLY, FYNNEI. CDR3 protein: CASSIQGLRNEQFF. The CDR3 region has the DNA TGTGCCAGCAGTATCCAGGGGTTGCGCAATGAGCAGTTCTTC.

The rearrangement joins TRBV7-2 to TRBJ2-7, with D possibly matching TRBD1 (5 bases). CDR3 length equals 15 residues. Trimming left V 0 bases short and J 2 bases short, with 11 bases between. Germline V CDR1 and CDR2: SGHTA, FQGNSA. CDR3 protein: CASSLAGAAPYEQYF. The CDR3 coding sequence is TGTGCCAGCAGCTTAGCAGGGGCAGCCCCCTACGAGCAGTACTTC.

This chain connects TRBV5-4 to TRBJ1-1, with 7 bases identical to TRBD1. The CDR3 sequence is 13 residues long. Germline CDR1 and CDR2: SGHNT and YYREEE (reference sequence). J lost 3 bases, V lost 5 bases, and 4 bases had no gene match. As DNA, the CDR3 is TGTGCCAGCAGTCGTGGACAGGACACTGAAGCTTTCTTT. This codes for CASSRGQDTEAFF. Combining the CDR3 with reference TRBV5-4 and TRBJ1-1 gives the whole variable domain ETGVTQSPTHLIKTRGQQVTLRCSSQSGHNTVSWYQQALGQGPQFIFQYYREEENGRGNFPPRFSGLQFPNYSSELNVNALELDDSALYLCASSRGQDTEAFFGQGTRLTVV.

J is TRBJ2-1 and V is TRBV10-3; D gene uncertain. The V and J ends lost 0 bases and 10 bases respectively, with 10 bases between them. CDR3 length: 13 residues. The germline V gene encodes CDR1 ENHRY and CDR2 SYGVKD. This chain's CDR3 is CAISESSTQEQFF. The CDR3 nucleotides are TGTGCCATCAGTGAGTCTAGTACACAAGAGCAGTTCTTC.

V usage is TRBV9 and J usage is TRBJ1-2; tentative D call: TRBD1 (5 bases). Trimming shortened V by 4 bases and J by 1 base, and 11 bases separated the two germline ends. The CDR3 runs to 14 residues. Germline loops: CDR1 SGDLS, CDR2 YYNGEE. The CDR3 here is CASSPGRVNYGYTF. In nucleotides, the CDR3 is TGTGCCAGCAGCCCCGGCAGGGTTAACTATGGCTACACCTTC.

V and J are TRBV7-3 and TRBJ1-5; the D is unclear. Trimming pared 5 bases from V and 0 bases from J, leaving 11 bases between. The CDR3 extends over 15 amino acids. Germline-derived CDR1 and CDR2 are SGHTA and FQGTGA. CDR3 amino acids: CASSPLANSNQPQHF. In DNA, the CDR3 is TGTGCCAGCAGCCCGCTCGCAAATAGCAATCAGCCCCAGCATTTT.

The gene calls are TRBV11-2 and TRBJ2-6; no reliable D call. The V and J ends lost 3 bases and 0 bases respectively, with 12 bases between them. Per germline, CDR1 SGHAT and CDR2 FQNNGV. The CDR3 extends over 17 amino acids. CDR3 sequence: CASSFLSGVSGANVLTF. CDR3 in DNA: TGTGCCAGCAGCTTTTTGAGTGGCGTCTCTGGGGCCAACGTCCTGACTTTC.

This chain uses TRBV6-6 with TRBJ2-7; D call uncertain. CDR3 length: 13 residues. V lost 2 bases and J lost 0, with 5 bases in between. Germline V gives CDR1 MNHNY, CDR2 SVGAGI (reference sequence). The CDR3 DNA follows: TGTGCCAGCAGTTACCCAAGCTCCTACGAGCAGTACTTC. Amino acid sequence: CASSYPSSYEQYF.